Shown below are 17 T cell receptor beta chains from a single sample sequenced in a study of T cells after yellow fever vaccination. One entry per CDR3 protein, called by TCRdb with MiXCR from the 5' RACE reads. The table records fewer than 350,000 distinct CDR3 sequences, approximately 3.8% of them present only once. The specimen was PBMCs, collected on the day of the yellow fever booster vaccination. The receptors originated from a young man who received the YFV17D yellow fever vaccine.

V usage is TRBV25-1 and J usage is TRBJ1-1; D unresolved. CDR1 is MGHDK, CDR2 SYGVNS, per germline. V dropped 4 bases and J dropped 7 bases, with 7 bases sitting between them. This CDR3 has 11 amino acids. The CDR3 DNA sequence: TGTGCCAGCAGTGTGTCCCTTGAAGCTTTCTTT. It yields the protein CASSVSLEAFF.

This clonotype was counted ten times or more. The gene calls are TRBV4-3 and TRBJ1-3; possibly TRBD1 for D (6 bases). Trimming cost V 5 bases and J 7 bases, with 15 bases left between them. Germline assignment: CDR1 LGHNA and CDR2 YSLEER. The CDR3 is 14 residues long. CDR3 coding DNA: TGCGCCAGCAGCGCGGCAGGGGCGGCGAACACCATATATTTT. This gives the protein CASSAAGAANTIYF.

This clonotype was picked up many times. The rearrangement joins TRBV24-1 to TRBJ2-1; 15 bases map to TRBD2. This CDR3 has 15 amino acids. Trimming cost V 6 bases and J 10 bases; bases outside gene matches: 6. Germline assignment: CDR1 KGHDR and CDR2 SFDVKD. This CDR3 is CATSRWTSGGGEQFF. CDR3 coding DNA: TGTGCCACCAGTCGGTGGACTAGCGGGGGGGGCGAGCAGTTCTTC.

The V gene is TRBV12-3 or TRBV12-4, the J gene TRBJ1-4, with 7 nucleotides matching TRBD1. Trimming removed 10 bases from V and 7 bases from J; junction bases left unmatched: 9. The length of the CDR3 is 13 residues. This chain's CDR3 is CATRDRVGEKLFF. The CDR3 DNA reads as TGTGCCACTCGGGACAGAGTGGGTGAAAAACTGTTTTTT.

The V gene is TRBV12-3 or TRBV12-4, the J gene TRBJ2-3, with 12 bases that match TRBD2. The trim removed 5 bases at V and 6 bases at J, leaving 15 bases unmatched. The CDR3 sequence is 18 residues long. The CDR3 DNA reads TGTGCCAGCAGTCCGCCTAGCGGGGGGGGCCGTGAGTCTGATACGCAGTATTTT. This translates into CASSPPSGGGRESDTQYF.

The chain carries TRBV10-3 and TRBJ2-3, with a weak D call TRBD1 (5 bases). The CDR3 covers 16 residues. Germline CDR1 reads ENHRY; CDR2 reads SYGVKD. Trimming left V 1 base short and J 4 bases short, with 15 bases between. CDR3 protein: CAISEFQSPGSDTQYF. In DNA form, the CDR3 reads TGTGCCATCAGTGAGTTCCAGTCCCCAGGGTCAGATACGCAGTATTTT.

This clonotype has just a few counts. V and J are TRBV3-1 and TRBJ2-1; a possible D gene is TRBD1 (6 bases). The CDR3 runs to 14 residues. Between the trimmed V and J ends, which lost 5 bases and 7 bases, there was a span of 15 bases. Germline CDR1 and CDR2: LGHDT and YNNKEL (reference sequence). The CDR3 bases are TGTGCCAGCAGCAACATACAGGGAAGGAATGAGCAGTTCTTC. As protein: CASSNIQGRNEQFF.

This clonotype was picked up a small number of times. The rearrangement links TRBV5-6 to TRBJ2-7, with 11 bases fitting TRBD2. The CDR3 has 18 amino acids. Germline CDR1 reads SGHDT; CDR2 reads YYEEEE. Trimming took 2 bases from V and 2 from J; bases not matched to a gene: 12. CDR3: CASSLKLSTSGAPYEQYV. CDR3 DNA sequence: TGTGCCAGCAGCTTAAAACTATCGACTAGCGGGGCGCCCTACGAGCAGTACGTC.

The chain links TRBV20-1 to TRBJ2-2; 7 bases match TRBD1. Germline loops: CDR1 DFQATT, CDR2 SNEGSKA (reference sequence). V lost 2 bases and J lost 5; bases outside the gene matches: 2. The CDR3 consists of 13 residues. The CDR3 nucleotides read TGCAGTGCTAGAAGGGGGCGAACCGGGGAGCTGTTTTTT. Translated: CSARRGRTGELFF.

The chain is built from TRBV5-1 and TRBJ2-2, with D perhaps TRBD1 (6 bases). The V and J ends lost 4 bases and 6 bases respectively, with 16 bases between them. CDR1 SGHRS and CDR2 YFSETQ come from the germline V gene. This CDR3 has 15 residues. DNA for the CDR3: TGCGCCAGCAGCGCTACAGGGTTCAGGGCCGGGGAGCTGTTTTTT. Amino acid sequence: CASSATGFRAGELFF.

This clonotype was seen ten or more times. The chain joins TRBV5-1 to TRBJ1-1, with D perhaps matching TRBD1 (6 bases). CDR1 is SGHRS, CDR2 YFSETQ, per germline. V lost 0 bases, J lost 1 base, and 13 bases lay in between. CDR3 length: 16 amino acids. The CDR3 reads CASSLEGGLWNTEAFF. CDR3 DNA sequence: TGCGCCAGCAGCTTGGAGGGGGGGCTATGGAACACTGAAGCTTTCTTT.

This clonotype has at least ten counts. The chain is built from TRBV7-3 and TRBJ2-2, with a weak D call TRBD2 (5 bases). The length of the CDR3 is 12 residues. The germline gives CDR1 SGHTA, CDR2 FQGTGA. V shed 5 bases and J shed 6 bases, with 7 bases lying between them. The CDR3 nucleotides are TGTGCCAGCAGCCCGAGGGCCGGGGAGCTGTTTTTT. It translates to CASSPRAGELFF.

The table lists this clonotype with a few counts. The chain has TRBV4-1 and TRBJ1-2; D may be TRBD1 (6 bases). The CDR3 runs 17 residues. The V gene lost 4 bases and the J gene lost 0 bases, with 18 bases spanning the gap. Germline-derived CDR1 and CDR2 are MGHRA and YSYEKL. CDR3 bases: TGCGCCAGCAGCCTTATCGGGGGCAGGGGAACTAACTATGGCTACACCTTC. It encodes CASSLIGGRGTNYGYTF.

This clonotype was seen at least ten times. The V call is TRBV5-1, the J call TRBJ2-3, with 9 bases aligning to TRBD2. This CDR3 region has 17 residues. Germline assignment: CDR1 SGHRS and CDR2 YFSETQ. With V trimmed by 0 bases and J by 3 bases, 8 bases remained unmatched. DNA for the CDR3: TGCGCCAGCAGCTTGGGGCCTCGTAGCGGGGGAACAGATACGCAGTATTTT. It codes for CASSLGPRSGGTDTQYF.

This clonotype came up many times. The chain recombines TRBV4-1 with TRBJ2-3; D perhaps matches TRBD1 (5 bases). This CDR3 spans 17 amino acids. The V gene's germline CDR1 is MGHRA and CDR2 YSYEKL. V shed 0 bases and J shed 5 bases, with 18 bases lying between them. In DNA form, the CDR3 reads TGCGCCAGCAGCCAAGATCCGCAGGGCGGTATATTAGATACGCAGTATTTT. Protein: CASSQDPQGGILDTQYF.

This clonotype showed up many times. V and J are TRBV7-2 and TRBJ2-7; possible D gene TRBD1, 5 bases. The germline CDR1 and CDR2 sequences are SGHTA and FQGNSA. V lost 1 base and J lost 2, with 12 bases in between. This CDR3 has 15 residues. The CDR3 DNA follows: TGTGCCAGCAGCTTAGAATCAGGGCTGACCTACGAGCAGTACGTC. Amino acid sequence: CASSLESGLTYEQYV.

This clonotype was counted a few times. The chain links TRBV20-1 to TRBJ1-5; D is uncertain. Looked up from germline, CDR1 is DFQATT and CDR2 is SNEGSKA (reference sequence). The CDR3 runs to 15 residues. V lost 0 bases and J 3 bases, leaving 12 bases between the germline ends. CDR3: CSAREKDQNNQPQHF. DNA for the CDR3: TGCAGTGCTAGAGAGAAGGACCAAAACAATCAGCCCCAGCATTTT.